This T cell receptor (beta chain) was obtained from a study of T-cell memory formation after mild COVID-19. Whole-study results and caveats: Of the contracting clones, CD4+ ones lay mainly in CM and EM, and CD8+ ones in EMRA. What remained unconfirmed was the SARS-CoV-2 specificity of second-wave clones peaking on day 37.

Trimming at V came to 1 base and at J to 0 bases, leaving 5 bases not matched to a gene. In germline, CDR1 is SQVTM, CDR2 ANQGSEA. The CDR3 loop spans 15 amino acids. TCRdb recomputed calls from the 5' RACE reads with MiXCR, one row per CDR3 protein. The sample lists approximately 350,000 distinct CDR3 sequences, over 13% occurring once. With regard to this clonotype: Its antigen is unidentified.

Sequencing was carried out using PBMCs or a T cell subset sorted from them (not recorded which). The TCR originated in a young man who had mild COVID-19 (a few samples of this study predate the infection). Cell type and time point are not known. V and J are TRBV29-1 and TRBJ1-1, with 7 bases matching TRBD1. The CDR3 region has the DNA TGCAGCGTTGAAGCTAGGGGACAGATGAACACTGAAGCTTTCTTT. Translating gives CSVEARGQMNTEAFF.